This T cell receptor beta chain stems from a study of blood T cell repertoires in COVID-19. The V gene end was trimmed by 4 bases and the J gene end by 0 bases; junction bases not matched to a gene: 9. Germline CDR1 reads SGHTA; CDR2 reads FQGNSA. CDR3 size: 17 residues. Assay used: immunoSEQ multiplex PCR; TCRdb lists only in-frame clones, some missing. There are a few hundred thousand clones in the sample; roughly 84% occur only once, and 0.87% lies in the top ten. Sequencing input: peripheral blood. The rearrangement uses TRBV7-2 and TRBJ2-3, with 8 nucleotides matching TRBD2. This TCR was sampled from a human donor with COVID-19, enrolled during active disease. The donor label of this sample is uncertain. This CDR3 reads CASSSKRETLSTDTQYF. The CDR3 nucleotides are TGTGCCAGCAGCTCCAAGCGGGAGACCCTAAGCACAGATACGCAGTATTTT. Using reference TRBV7-2 and TRBJ2-3 for the parts outside the CDR3, the full variable domain is GAGVSQSPSNKVTEKGKDVELRCDPISGHTALYWYRQSLGQGLEFLIYFQGNSAPDKSGLPSDRFSAERTGGSVSTLTIQRTQQEDSAVYLCASSSKRETLSTDTQYFGPGTRLTVL.